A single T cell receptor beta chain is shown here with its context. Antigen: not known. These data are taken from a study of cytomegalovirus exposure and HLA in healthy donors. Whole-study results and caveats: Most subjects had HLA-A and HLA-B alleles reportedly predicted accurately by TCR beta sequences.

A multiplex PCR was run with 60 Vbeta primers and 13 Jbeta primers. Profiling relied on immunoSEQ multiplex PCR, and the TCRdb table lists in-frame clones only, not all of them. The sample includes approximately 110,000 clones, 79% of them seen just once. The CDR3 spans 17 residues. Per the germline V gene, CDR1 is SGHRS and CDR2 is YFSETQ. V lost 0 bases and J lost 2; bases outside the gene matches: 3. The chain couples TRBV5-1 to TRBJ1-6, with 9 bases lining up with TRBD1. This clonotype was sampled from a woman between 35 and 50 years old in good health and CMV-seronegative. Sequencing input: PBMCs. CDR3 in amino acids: CASSLGTGATYNSPLHF. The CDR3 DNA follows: TGCGCCAGCAGCTTGGGGACAGGGGCTACCTATAATTCACCCCTCCACTTT.